The clone carrying this T cell receptor (beta chain) has a count of ten or more. Its antigen remains unknown. This sample stems from a study of T cells after yellow fever vaccination. Study observations and caveats: Contamination by abundant bulk-population clonotypes could be present in FACS-sorted repertoires. Post-booster samples contained most primary-vaccination clones (approximately 95% CD4, about 87% CD8).

In germline, CDR1 is SEHNR, CDR2 FQNEAQ (reference sequence). Trimming left V 8 bases short and J 2 bases short, with 18 bases between. The CDR3 length is 15 residues. Each CDR3 protein gets one entry after TCRdb re-called the 5' RACE reads with MiXCR. The sample has 110,000 to 150,000 distinct CDR3 sequences, less than 8.5% seen once. V and J are TRBV7-9 and TRBJ2-5; D remains ambiguous. This sample comprised CD4+ T cells sorted from PBMCs, obtained 10 days after the yellow fever booster vaccination. The receptor was derived from a man under 40 who received the YFV17D yellow fever vaccine. CDR3 protein: CASVGSFSEQETQYF. CDR3 in DNA: TGTGCCAGCGTAGGTTCGTTTTCGGAGCAAGAGACCCAGTACTTC.